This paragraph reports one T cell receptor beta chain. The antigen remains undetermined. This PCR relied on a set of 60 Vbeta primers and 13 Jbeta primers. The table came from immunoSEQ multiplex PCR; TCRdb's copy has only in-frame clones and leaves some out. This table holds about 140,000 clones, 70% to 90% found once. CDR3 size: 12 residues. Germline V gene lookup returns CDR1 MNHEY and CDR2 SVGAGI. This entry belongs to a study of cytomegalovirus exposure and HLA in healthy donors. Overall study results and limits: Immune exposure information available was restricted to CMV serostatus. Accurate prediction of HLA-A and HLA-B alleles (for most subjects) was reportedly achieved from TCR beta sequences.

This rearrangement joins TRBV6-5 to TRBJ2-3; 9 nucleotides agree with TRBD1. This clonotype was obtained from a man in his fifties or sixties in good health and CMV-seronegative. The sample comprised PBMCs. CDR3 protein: CGTGARSDTQYF. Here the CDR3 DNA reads TGTGGGACAGGGGCGCGATCGGATACGCAGTATTTT.